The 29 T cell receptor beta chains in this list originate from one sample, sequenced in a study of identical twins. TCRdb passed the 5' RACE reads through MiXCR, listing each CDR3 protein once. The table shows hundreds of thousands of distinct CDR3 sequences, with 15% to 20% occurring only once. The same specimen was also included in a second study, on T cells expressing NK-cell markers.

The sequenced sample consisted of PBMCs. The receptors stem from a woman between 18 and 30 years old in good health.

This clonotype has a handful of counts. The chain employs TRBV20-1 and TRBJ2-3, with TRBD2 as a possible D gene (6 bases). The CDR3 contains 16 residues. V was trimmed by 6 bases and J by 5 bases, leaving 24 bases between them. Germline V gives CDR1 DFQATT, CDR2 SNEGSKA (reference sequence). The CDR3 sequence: CSAIFRRDHLGDTQYF. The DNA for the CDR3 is TGCAGTGCCATTTTCAGGCGGGATCACCTGGGAGATACGCAGTATTTT.

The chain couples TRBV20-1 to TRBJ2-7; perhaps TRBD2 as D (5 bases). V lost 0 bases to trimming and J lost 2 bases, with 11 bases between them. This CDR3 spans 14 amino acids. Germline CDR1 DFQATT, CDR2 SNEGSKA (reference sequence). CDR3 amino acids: CSARESGRPYEQYF. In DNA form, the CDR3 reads TGCAGTGCTAGAGAGTCGGGGAGACCCTACGAGCAGTACTTC.

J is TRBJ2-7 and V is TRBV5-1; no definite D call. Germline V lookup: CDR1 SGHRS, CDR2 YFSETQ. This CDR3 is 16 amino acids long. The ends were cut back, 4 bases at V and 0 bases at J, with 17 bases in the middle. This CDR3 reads CASSLRTGGSSYEQYF. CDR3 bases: TGCGCCAGCAGCCTAAGGACGGGCGGAAGCTCCTACGAGCAGTACTTC.

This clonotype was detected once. CDR3 sequence: CSARDRTNQPQHF. Written as DNA, the CDR3 is TGCAGTGCTAGAGACAGAACTAATCAGCCCCAGCATTTT. V usage is TRBV20-1 and J usage is TRBJ1-5; D remains unclear. The germline CDR1 and CDR2 sequences are DFQATT and SNEGSKA (reference sequence). The V gene lost 0 bases and the J gene lost 4 bases, with 7 bases spanning the gap. The CDR3 spans 13 residues.

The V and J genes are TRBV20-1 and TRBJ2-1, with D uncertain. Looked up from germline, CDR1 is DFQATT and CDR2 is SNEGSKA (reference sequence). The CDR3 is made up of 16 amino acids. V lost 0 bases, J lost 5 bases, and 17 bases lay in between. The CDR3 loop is CSARDEGRLGDNEQFF. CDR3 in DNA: TGCAGTGCTAGAGATGAAGGCAGACTGGGTGACAATGAGCAGTTCTTC.

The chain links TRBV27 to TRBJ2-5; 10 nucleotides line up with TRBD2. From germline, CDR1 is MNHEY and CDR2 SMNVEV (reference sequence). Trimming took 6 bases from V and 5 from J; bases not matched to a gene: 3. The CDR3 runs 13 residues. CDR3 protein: CASRGGLAETQYF. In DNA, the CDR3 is TGTGCCAGCAGGGGGGGACTAGCGGAGACCCAGTACTTC.

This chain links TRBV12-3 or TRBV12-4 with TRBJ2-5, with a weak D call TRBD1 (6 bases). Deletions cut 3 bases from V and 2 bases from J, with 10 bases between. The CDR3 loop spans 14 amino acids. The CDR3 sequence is CASSLYRVQETQYF. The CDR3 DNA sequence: TGTGCCAGCAGTTTGTACAGGGTACAAGAGACCCAGTACTTC.

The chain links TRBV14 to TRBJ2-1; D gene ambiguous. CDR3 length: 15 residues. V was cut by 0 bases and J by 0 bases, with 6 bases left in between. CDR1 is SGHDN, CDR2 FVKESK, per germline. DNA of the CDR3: TGTGCCAGCAGCCAAGAGTCCGACTCCTACAATGAGCAGTTCTTC. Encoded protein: CASSQESDSYNEQFF.

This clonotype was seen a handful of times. The CDR3 loop reads CASSIDSAYEQYF. DNA of the CDR3: TGTGCCAGCAGCATCGACAGCGCCTACGAGCAGTACTTC. This chain connects TRBV7-9 to TRBJ2-7; possibly TRBD1 for D (5 bases). Trimming left V 5 bases short and J 2 bases short, with 10 bases between. Looked up from germline, CDR1 is SEHNR and CDR2 is FQNEAQ (reference sequence). The length of the CDR3 is 13 residues.

This CDR3 is CASSLQGKDYEQYF. The DNA for the CDR3 is TGTGCCAGCAGCTTACAGGGGAAGGACTACGAGCAGTACTTC. This chain connects TRBV7-9 to TRBJ2-7; D perhaps matches TRBD1 (6 bases). The germline V gene has CDR1 SEHNR and CDR2 FQNEAQ (reference sequence). Trimming removed 2 bases from V and 3 bases from J, with 11 bases in between. The CDR3 sequence is 14 residues long.

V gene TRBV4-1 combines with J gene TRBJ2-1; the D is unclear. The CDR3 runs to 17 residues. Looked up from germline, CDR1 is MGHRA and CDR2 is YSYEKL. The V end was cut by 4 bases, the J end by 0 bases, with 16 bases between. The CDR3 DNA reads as TGCGCCAGCAGCCCAATCTTCGCTACCTTCTCCTACAATGAGCAGTTCTTC. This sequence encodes CASSPIFATFSYNEQFF.

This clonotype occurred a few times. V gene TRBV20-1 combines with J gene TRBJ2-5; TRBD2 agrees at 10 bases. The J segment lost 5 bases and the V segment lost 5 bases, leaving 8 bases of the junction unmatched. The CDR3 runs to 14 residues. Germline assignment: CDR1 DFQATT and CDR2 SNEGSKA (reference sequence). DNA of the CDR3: TGCAGTGCTGGGGTACTAGCGGGATGGGAGACCCAGTACTTC. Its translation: CSAGVLAGWETQYF.

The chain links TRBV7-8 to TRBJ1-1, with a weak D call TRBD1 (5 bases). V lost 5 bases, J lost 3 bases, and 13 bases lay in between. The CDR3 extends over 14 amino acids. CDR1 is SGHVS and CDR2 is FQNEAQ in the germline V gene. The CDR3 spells CASSPRDGYTEAFF. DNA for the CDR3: TGTGCCAGCAGCCCCCGGGACGGCTACACTGAAGCTTTCTTT.

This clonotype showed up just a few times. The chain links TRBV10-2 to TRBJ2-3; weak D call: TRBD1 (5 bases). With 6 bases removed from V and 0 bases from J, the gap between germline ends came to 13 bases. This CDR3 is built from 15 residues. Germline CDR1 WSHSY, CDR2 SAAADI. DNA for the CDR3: TGCGCCAGCAGGGGGCCTTTCAGGAGCACAGATACGCAGTATTTT. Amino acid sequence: CASRGPFRSTDTQYF.

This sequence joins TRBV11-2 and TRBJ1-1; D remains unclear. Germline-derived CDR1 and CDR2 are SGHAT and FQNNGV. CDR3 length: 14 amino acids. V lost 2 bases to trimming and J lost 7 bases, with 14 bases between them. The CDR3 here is CASSLTYAIDEAFF. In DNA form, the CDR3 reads TGTGCCAGCAGCTTAACCTACGCGATCGATGAAGCTTTCTTT.

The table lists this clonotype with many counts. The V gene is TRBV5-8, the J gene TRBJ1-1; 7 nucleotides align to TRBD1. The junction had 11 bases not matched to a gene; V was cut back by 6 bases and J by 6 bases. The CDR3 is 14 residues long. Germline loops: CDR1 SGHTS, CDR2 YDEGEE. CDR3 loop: CASMREQGRAEAFF. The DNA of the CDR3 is TGTGCCAGCATGCGAGAACAGGGGAGGGCTGAAGCTTTCTTT.

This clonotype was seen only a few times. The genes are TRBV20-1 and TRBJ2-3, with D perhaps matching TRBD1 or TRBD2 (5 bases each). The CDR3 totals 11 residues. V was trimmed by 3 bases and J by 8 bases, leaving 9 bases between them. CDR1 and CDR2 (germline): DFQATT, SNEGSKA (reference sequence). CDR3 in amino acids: CSARGVSTQYF. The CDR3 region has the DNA TGCAGTGCTAGGGGGGTCAGTACGCAGTATTTT.

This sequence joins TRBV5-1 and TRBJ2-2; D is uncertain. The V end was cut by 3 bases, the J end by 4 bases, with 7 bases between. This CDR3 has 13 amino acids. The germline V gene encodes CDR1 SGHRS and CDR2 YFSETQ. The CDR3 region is CASSSTLTGELFF. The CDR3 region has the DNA TGCGCCAGCAGCTCGACACTCACCGGGGAGCTGTTTTTT.

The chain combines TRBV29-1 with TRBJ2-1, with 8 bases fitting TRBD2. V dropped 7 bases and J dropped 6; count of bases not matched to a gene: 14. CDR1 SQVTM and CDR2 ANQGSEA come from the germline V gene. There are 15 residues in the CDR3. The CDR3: CSGMLLAAFGNEQFF. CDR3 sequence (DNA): TGCAGCGGAATGCTACTAGCGGCCTTCGGCAATGAGCAGTTCTTC.

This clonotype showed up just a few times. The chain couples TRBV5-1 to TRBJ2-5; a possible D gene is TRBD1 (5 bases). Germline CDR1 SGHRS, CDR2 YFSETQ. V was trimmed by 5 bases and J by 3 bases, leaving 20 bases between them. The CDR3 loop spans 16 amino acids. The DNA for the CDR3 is TGCGCCAGCAGTTGGGGCTTCGCCCCCGCGAAAGAGACCCAGTACTTC. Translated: CASSWGFAPAKETQYF.

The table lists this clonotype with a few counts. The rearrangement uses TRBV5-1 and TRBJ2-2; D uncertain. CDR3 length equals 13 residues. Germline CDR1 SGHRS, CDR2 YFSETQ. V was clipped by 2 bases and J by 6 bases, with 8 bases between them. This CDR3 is CASSLHEAGELFF. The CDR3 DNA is TGCGCCAGCAGCTTACATGAAGCCGGGGAGCTGTTTTTT.

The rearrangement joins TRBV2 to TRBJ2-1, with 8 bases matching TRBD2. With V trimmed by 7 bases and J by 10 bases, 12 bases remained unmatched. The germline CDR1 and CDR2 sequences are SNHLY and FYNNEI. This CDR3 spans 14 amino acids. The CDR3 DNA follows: TGTGCCAGCACCCCGGGACTAGGGGACCACGAGCAGTTCTTC. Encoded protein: CASTPGLGDHEQFF.

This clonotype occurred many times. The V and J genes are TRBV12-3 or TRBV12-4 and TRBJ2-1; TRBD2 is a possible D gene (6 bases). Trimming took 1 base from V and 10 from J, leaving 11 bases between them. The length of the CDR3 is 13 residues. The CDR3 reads CASSLGREGEQFF. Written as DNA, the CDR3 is TGTGCCAGCAGTTTAGGGCGGGAAGGAGAGCAGTTCTTC.

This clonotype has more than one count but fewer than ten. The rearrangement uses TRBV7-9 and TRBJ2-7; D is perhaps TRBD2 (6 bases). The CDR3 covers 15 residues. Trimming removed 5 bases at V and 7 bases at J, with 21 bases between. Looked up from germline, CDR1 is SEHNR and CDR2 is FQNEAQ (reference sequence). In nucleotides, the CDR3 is TGTGCCAGCAGCCTCCTCGGAGGGGCGCAAAGGGAGCAGTACTTC. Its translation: CASSLLGGAQREQYF. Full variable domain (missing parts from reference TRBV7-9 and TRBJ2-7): DTGVSQNPRHKITKRGQNVTFRCDPISEHNRLYWYRQTLGQGPEFLTYFQNEAQLEKSRLLSDRFSAERPKGSFSTLEIQRTEQGDSAMYLCASSLLGGAQREQYFGPGTRLTVT.

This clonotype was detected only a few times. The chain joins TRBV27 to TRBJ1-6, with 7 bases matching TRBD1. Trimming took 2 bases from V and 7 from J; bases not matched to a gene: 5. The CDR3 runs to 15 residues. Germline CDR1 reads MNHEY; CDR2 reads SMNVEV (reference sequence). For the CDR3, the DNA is TGTGCCAGCAGTTTAAATCAGGGGGGGAATTCACCCCTCCACTTT. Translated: CASSLNQGGNSPLHF.

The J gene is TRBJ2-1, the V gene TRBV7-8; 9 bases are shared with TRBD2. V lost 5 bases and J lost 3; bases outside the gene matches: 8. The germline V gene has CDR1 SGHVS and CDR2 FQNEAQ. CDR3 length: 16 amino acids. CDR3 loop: CASSRRRAGGYNEQFF. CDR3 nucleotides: TGTGCCAGCAGCCGCCGGCGAGCGGGAGGCTACAATGAGCAGTTCTTC.

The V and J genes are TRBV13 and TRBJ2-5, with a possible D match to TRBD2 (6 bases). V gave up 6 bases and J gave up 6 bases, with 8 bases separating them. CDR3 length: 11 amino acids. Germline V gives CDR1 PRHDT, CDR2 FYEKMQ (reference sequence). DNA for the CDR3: TGTGCCAGCAGGGAGGGACAGACCCAGTACTTC. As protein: CASREGQTQYF.

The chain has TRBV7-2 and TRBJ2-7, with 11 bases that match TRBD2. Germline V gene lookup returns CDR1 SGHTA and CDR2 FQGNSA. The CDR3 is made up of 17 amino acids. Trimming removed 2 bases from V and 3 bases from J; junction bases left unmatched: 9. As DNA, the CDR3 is TGTGCCAGCAGCTTACCTAGCGGGGGGACAGCAAACTACGAGCAGTACTTC. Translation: CASSLPSGGTANYEQYF.

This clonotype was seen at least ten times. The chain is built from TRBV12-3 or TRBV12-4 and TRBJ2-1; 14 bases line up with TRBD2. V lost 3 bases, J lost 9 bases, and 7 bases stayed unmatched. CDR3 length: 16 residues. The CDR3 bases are TGTGCCAGCAGTTTGCCTGGGACTAGCGGGAGAGGTGAGCAGTTCTTC. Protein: CASSLPGTSGRGEQFF.